The clone carrying this T cell receptor beta chain has a handful of counts. Its antigen is still unknown. Germline values: CDR1 MNHEY, CDR2 SMNVEV (reference sequence). This CDR3 is built from 16 residues. Trimming cost V 6 bases and J 0 bases, with 16 bases left between them. The data derive from a study of T cell repertoires in cytomegalovirus infection. Study in general: Both recently identified HLA-C-restricted and well-studied HLA-B-restricted CMV epitopes were used in the study. Indications of both CMV infection and matching HLA type were provided by public TCR beta signatures. Regarding the study as a whole: Cumulative public TCR beta family frequency identified CMV carriers with the relevant HLA. The response measured ex vivo was dominated by TCR beta clonotypes (HLA-C-restricted and CMV-specific).

TCRdb fed the reads into MiXCR, producing one record per CDR3 protein. The repertoire consists of about 830,000 distinct CDR3 sequences, with about 30% occurring once and the leading ten covering over 10%. This sample comprised cultured CD8+ T cells from PBMCs, obtained from culture after CMV antigen stimulation. V gene TRBV27 combines with J gene TRBJ2-3, with a tentative D call TRBD1 (6 bases). This receptor was obtained from a human donor in good health (CMV status not recorded). Some clones in this sample may be carry-over from other donors' samples. DNA of the CDR3: TGTGCCAGCAGAGCAGGGACAATCTCTAGCACAGATACGCAGTATTTT. This gives the protein CASRAGTISSTDTQYF.